This TCR beta chain comes out of a study of blood T cell repertoires in COVID-19. The overall study: The cDNA or gDNA used as material had been derived from T cells, B-cell-depleted T cells, or PBMCs.

The CDR3 loop spans 13 amino acids. V gave up 4 bases and J gave up 0 bases, with 4 bases separating them. Germline CDR1 is SGDLS and CDR2 is YYNGEE. Using immunoSEQ multiplex PCR, the repertoire was profiled, and TCRdb retains in-frame clones only, with some absent. Of approximately 89,000 clones listed, approximately 87% are singletons. This clone has a single count. This receptor was obtained from a woman aged 70 to 79 with acute or convalescent COVID-19. The sequenced sample was peripheral blood. The genes are TRBV9 and TRBJ2-2, with no clear D. DNA of the CDR3: TGTGCCAGCAGCACAACGAACACCGGGGAGCTGTTTTTT. It is translated as CASSTTNTGELFF.